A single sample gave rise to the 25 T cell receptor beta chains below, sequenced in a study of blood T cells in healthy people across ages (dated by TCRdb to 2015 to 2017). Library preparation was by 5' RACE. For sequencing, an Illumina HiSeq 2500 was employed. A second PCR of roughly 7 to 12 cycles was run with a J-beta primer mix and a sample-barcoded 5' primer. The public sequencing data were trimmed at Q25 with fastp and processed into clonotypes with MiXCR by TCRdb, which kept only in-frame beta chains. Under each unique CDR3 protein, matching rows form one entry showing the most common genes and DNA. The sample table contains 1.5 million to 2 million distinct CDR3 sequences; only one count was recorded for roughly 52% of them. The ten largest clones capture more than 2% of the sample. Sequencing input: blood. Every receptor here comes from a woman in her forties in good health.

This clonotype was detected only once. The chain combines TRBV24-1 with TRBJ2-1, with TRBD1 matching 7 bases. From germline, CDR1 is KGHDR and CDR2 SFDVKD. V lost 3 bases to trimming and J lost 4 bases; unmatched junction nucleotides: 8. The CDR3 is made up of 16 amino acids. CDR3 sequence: CATSDVRDSSYNEQFF. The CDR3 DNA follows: TGTGCCACCAGTGATGTCCGGGACAGTAGTTACAATGAGCAGTTCTTC.

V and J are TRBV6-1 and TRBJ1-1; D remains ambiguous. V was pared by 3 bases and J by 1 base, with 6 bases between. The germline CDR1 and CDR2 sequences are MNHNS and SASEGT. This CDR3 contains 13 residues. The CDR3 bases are TGTGCCAGCAGTGATGCGGGGAACACTGAAGCTTTCTTT. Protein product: CASSDAGNTEAFF.

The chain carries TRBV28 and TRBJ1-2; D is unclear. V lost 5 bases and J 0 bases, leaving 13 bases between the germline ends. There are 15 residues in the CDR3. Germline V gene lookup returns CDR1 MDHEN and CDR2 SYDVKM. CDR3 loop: CASSPTDLANYGYTF. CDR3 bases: TGTGCCAGCAGTCCTACGGACCTAGCTAACTATGGCTACACCTTC.

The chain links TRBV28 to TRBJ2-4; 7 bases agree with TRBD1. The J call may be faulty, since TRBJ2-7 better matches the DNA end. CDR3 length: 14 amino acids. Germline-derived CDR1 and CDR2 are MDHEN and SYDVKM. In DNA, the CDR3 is TGTGCCAGCAGTTCGACAGGGAGAACCTGCGAGCAGTACTTC. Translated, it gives CASSSTGRTCEQYF.

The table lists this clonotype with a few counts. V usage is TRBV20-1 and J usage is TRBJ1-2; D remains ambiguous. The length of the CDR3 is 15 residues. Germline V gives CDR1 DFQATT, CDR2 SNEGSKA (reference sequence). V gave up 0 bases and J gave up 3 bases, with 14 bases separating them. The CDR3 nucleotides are TGCAGTGCTAGAGACTTTTCAGGCTTCGACTATGGCTACACCTTC. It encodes CSARDFSGFDYGYTF.

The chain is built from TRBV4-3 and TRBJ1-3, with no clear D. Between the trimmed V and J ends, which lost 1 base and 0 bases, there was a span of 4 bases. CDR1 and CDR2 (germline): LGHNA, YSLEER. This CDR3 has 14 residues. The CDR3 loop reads CASSQGASGNTIYF. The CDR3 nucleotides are TGCGCCAGCAGCCAAGGCGCCTCTGGAAACACCATATATTTT.

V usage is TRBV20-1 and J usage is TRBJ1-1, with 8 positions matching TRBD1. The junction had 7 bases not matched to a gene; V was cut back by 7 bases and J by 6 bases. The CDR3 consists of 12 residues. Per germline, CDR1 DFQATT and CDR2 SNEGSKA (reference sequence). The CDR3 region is CSGGTGGPEAFF. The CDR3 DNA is TGCAGTGGCGGGACAGGAGGACCTGAAGCTTTCTTT.

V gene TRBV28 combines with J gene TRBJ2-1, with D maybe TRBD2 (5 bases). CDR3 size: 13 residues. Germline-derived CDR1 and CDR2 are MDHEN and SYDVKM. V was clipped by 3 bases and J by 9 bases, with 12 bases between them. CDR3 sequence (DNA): TGTGCCAGCAGTTTCACTAGAAGGGTTGAGCAGTTCTTC. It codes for CASSFTRRVEQFF.

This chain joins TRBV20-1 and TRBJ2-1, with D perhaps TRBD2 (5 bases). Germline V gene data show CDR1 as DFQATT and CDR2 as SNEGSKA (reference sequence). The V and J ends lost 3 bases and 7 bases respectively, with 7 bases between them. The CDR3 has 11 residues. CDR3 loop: CSARLANEQFF. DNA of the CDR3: TGCAGTGCTAGGCTAGCTAATGAGCAGTTCTTC.

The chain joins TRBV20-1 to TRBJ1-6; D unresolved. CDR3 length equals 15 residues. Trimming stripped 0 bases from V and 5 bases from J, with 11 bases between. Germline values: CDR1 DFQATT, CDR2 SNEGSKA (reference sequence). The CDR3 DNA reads TGCAGTGCTAGAGAGAGAGCGGTCGATAATTCACCCCTCCACTTT. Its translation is CSARERAVDNSPLHF.

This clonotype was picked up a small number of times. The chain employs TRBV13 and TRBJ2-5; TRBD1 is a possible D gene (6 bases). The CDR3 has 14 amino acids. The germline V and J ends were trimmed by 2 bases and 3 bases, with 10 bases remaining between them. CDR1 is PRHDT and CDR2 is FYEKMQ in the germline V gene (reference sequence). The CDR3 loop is CASSLRGTKETQYF. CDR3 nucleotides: TGTGCCAGCAGCTTAAGGGGGACCAAAGAGACCCAGTACTTC.

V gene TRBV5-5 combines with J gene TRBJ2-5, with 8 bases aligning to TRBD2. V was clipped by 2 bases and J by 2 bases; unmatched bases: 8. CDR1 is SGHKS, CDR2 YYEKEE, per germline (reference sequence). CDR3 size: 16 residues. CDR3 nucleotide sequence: TGTGCCAGCAGCTTCGTAACGGGGGGGACTCAAGAGACCCAGTACTTC. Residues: CASSFVTGGTQETQYF.

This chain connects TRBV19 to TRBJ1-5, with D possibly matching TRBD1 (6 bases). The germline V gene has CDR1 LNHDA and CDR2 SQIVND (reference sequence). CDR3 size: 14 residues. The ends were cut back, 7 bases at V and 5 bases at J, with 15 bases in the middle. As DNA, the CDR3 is TGTGCCAGTACCCCAAGGGGGGCCCATCAGCCCCAGCATTTT. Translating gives CASTPRGAHQPQHF.

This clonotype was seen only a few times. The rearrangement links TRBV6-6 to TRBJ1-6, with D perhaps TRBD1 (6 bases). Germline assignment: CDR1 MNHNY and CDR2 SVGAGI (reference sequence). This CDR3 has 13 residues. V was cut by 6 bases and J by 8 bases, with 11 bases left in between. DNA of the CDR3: TGTGCCAGCAGACAGGGTTTTGATTCACCCCTCCACTTT. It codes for CASRQGFDSPLHF.

In nucleotides, the CDR3 is TGTGCCAGCAGCCGACCCCTGGCGGGGAGGGGGCCAGATACGCAGTATTTT. Residues: CASSRPLAGRGPDTQYF. V gene TRBV7-2 combines with J gene TRBJ2-3; TRBD1 or TRBD2 may be the D gene (7 bases each). CDR1 is SGHTA and CDR2 is FQGNSA in the germline V gene. With 5 bases removed from V and 4 bases from J, the gap between germline ends came to 22 bases. This CDR3 is built from 17 residues. Using reference TRBV7-2 and TRBJ2-3 for the parts outside the CDR3, the full variable domain is GAGVSQSPSNKVTEKGKDVELRCDPISGHTALYWYRQSLGQGLEFLIYFQGNSAPDKSGLPSDRFSAERTGGSVSTLTIQRTQQEDSAVYLCASSRPLAGRGPDTQYFGPGTRLTVL.

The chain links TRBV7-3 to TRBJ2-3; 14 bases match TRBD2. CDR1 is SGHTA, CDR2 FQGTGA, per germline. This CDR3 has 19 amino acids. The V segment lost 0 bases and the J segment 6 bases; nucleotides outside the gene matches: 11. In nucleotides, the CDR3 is TGTGCCAGCAGCTTAACGCCCGGGACTAGCGGGGGTAACGCGGATACGCAGTATTTT. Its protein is CASSLTPGTSGGNADTQYF.

Here the CDR3 reads CSARPQQGRYGYTF. The CDR3 DNA reads TGCAGTGCTAGACCACAACAGGGGCGCTATGGCTACACCTTC. This rearrangement joins TRBV20-1 to TRBJ1-2; 7 nucleotides match TRBD1. CDR1 is DFQATT, CDR2 SNEGSKA, per germline (reference sequence). The ends lost 2 bases at V and 4 bases at J; junction bases unmatched: 7. The CDR3 extends over 14 amino acids.

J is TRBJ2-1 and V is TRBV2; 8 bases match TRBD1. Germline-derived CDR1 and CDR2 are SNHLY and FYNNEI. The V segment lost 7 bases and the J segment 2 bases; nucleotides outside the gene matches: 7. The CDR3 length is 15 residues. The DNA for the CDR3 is TGTGCCAGCATAGGGCCAGGGGGCCCCTACAATGAGCAGTTCTTC. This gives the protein CASIGPGGPYNEQFF.

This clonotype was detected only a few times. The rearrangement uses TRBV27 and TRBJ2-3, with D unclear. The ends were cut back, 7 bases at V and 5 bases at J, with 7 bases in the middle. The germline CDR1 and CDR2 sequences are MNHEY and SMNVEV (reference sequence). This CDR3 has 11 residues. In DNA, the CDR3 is TGTGCCAGCATTGGTTTAGATACGCAGTATTTT. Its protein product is CASIGLDTQYF.

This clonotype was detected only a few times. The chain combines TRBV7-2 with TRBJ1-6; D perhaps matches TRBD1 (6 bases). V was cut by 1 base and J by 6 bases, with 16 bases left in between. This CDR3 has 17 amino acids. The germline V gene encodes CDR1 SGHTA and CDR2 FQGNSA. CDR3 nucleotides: TGTGCCAGCAGCTTAGTAGCCCCAGGGGAGGGTAATTCACCCCTCCACTTT. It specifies CASSLVAPGEGNSPLHF.

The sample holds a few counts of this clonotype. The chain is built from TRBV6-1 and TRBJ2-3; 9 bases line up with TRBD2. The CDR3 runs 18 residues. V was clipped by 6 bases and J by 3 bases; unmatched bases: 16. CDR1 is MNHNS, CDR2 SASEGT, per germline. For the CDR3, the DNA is TGTGCCAGCAGCCTTACGTTTTCTAGCGGGGAGAGGACAGATACGCAGTATTTT. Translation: CASSLTFSSGERTDTQYF.

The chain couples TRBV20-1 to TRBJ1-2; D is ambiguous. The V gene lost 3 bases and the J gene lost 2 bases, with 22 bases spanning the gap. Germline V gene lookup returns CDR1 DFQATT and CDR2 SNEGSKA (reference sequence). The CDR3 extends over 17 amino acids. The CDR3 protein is CSARVYLLTDSNYGYTF. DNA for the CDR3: TGCAGTGCTAGGGTTTACCTCCTTACGGACTCGAACTATGGCTACACCTTC.

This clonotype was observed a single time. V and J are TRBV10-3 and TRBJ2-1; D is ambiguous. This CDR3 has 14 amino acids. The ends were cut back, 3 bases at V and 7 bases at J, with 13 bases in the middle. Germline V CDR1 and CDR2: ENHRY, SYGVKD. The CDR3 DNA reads TGTGCCATCAGTGAAGCTGGTTCGAGGAATGAGCAGTTCTTC. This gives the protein CAISEAGSRNEQFF.

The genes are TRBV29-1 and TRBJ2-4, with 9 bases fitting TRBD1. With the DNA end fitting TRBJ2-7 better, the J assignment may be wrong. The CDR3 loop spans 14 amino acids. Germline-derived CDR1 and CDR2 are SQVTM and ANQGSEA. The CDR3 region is CSVAHTGQGYEQYF. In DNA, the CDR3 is TGCAGCGTTGCTCATACGGGACAGGGCTACGAGCAGTACTTC.

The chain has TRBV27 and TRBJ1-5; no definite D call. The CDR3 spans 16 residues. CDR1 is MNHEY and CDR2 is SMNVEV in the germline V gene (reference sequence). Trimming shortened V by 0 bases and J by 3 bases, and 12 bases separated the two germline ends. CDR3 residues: CASSLSLAGLNQPQHF. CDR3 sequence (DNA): TGTGCCAGCAGTTTATCATTGGCTGGGCTCAATCAGCCCCAGCATTTT.